The clone carrying this T cell receptor (beta chain) showed up just a few times. Its antigen is still unknown. Preparation of the TCRbeta library used unique molecular identifiers. One entry per CDR3 protein results from TCRdb running MiXCR on the PCR reads. This sample has roughly 570,000 distinct CDR3 sequences, with more than 20% found just once. The data were obtained in a study of T-cell reconstitution after alpha-beta-depleted transplantation in children. Findings and limits, study-wide: There were some patients whose high TCRbeta diversity at day 60 came from surviving recipient T cells and thymic progenitors. Fresh T-cell production supplied most of the T-cell counts and diversity seen one year after transplant. Where alpha-beta T cells came from about two months after transplant was reportedly several hundred expanded graft clones.

CDR3 size: 14 residues. The V end was cut by 3 bases, the J end by 2 bases, with 11 bases between. The V gene's germline CDR1 is ENHRY and CDR2 SYGVKD. This clonotype was obtained from a boy in the first two years of life with Wiskott-Aldrich syndrome, due to receive a stem cell transplant. The material sequenced was PBMCs, taken before TCRalphabeta/CD19-depleted stem cell transplant. The V gene is TRBV10-3, the J gene TRBJ2-7, with D perhaps TRBD1 (6 bases). CDR3 nucleotides: TGTGCCATCAGTGACCAACAGGGTCCCTACGAGCAGTACTTC. This codes for CAISDQQGPYEQYF.